Listed below are T cell receptor beta chains from one sample, sequenced in a study of blood T cell repertoires in COVID-19. Repertoires were generated with immunoSEQ multiplex PCR, while TCRdb's copy carries only in-frame clones and drops some. The repertoire includes 35,000 to 50,000 clones, around 89% of them detected once, and roughly 3.1% sits in the top ten. Sequencing input: peripheral blood. Every receptor here comes from a man in his forties or fifties with active COVID-19. Each CDR3 is given with its conserved first and last residue. D genes are given only for firm matches. The size entry is marked missing in some rows and otherwise reads once, few, many or a size class.

CDR3	DNA	size	D	V	J
CASSPLTGDGNQPQHF	TGTGCCAGCAGCCCATTAACAGGGGATGGCAATCAGCCCCAGCATTTT	-	TRBD1	TRBV7-9	TRBJ1-5
CASSLELAGGHEQFF	TGTGCCAGCAGCTTGGAGCTAGCGGGGGGGCATGAGCAGTTCTTC	-	TRBD2	TRBV5-4	TRBJ2-1
CASSRRAANYGYTF	TGTGCCAGCAGCCGGCGGGCGGCAAACTATGGCTACACCTTC	-	-	TRBV5-5	TRBJ1-2
CASSWNAGTVIQETQYF	TGCGCCAGCAGCTGGAATGCCGGGACAGTGATCCAAGAGACCCAGTACTTC	-	TRBD1	TRBV5-1	TRBJ2-5
CASRTSGANEKLFF	TGTGCCAGCAGGACTTCGGGTGCTAATGAAAAACTGTTTTTT	once	-	TRBV6-5	TRBJ1-4
CASSGPGDYTGELFF	TGTGCCAGCAGCGGACCAGGGGATTACACCGGGGAGCTGTTTTTT	once	-	TRBV9	TRBJ2-2
CSAQLADTYEQYF	TGCAGCGCACAACTAGCGGATACCTACGAGCAGTACTTC	-	TRBD2	TRBV29-1	TRBJ2-7
CSGDRATEGGYTF	TGCAGCGGGGACAGGGCAACAGAGGGAGGCTACACCTTC	-	TRBD1	TRBV29-1	TRBJ1-2
CSASGRHYEQYF	TGCAGTGCTAGTGGGCGGCACTACGAGCAGTACTTC	-	-	TRBV20-1	TRBJ2-7
CASSLVYSHNEQFF	TGTGCCAGCAGCTTAGTTTACAGCCACAATGAGCAGTTCTTC	-	-	TRBV7-9	TRBJ2-1
CASTRSGTRNLNYGYTF	TGTGCCAGCACCCGATCCGGGACACGTAATCTTAACTATGGCTACACCTTC	-	-	TRBV3-1/TRBV3-2	TRBJ1-2
CASRPARQSRNEKLFF	TGCGCCAGCAGGCCGGCACGACAGAGCAGGAATGAAAAACTGTTTTTT	-	-	TRBV4-3	TRBJ1-4
CASSYSGQGPYEQYF	TGTGCCAGCAGTTACTCGGGACAGGGGCCCTACGAGCAGTACTTC	-	TRBD1	TRBV6-5	TRBJ2-7
CATSDSGAGKETQYF	TGTGCCACCAGTGATTCCGGAGCGGGGAAAGAGACCCAGTACTTC	-	TRBD2	TRBV24-1	TRBJ2-5
CASSGNDRGHEQYF	TGTGCCAGCAGCGGAAACGACAGGGGCCACGAGCAGTACTTC	-	TRBD1	TRBV2	TRBJ2-7
CASSSTGRSGNTIYF	TGTGCCAGCAGTTCGACAGGGAGGTCTGGAAACACCATATATTTT	-	TRBD1	TRBV6-5	TRBJ1-3
CASSKGGRILRQERKTNYGYTF	TGTGCCAGCAGCAAAGGGGGCCGTATTTTAAGACAGGAGCGTAAAACTAACTATGGCTACACCTTC	-	-	TRBV21-1	TRBJ1-2
CASSLDRARGYTF	TGCGCCAGCAGCTTGGACAGGGCCAGAGGCTACACCTTC	-	-	TRBV5-1	TRBJ1-2
CASSQDGGKETQYF	TGCGCCAGCAGCCAAGATGGCGGGAAAGAGACCCAGTACTTC	-	-	TRBV4-1	TRBJ2-5
CASSAGLAYTGELFF	TGTGCCAGCAGTGCGGGACTAGCGTATACCGGGGAGCTGTTTTTT	-	TRBD2	TRBV25-1	TRBJ2-2
CASSSRPGTVPYNEQFF	TGTGCCAGCAGCTCCCGCCCCGGGACAGTCCCCTACAATGAGCAGTTCTTC	-	TRBD1	TRBV7-9	TRBJ2-1
CASSQEITVGTEAFF	TGTGCCAGCAGCCAAGAAATCACAGTTGGCACTGAAGCTTTCTTT	-	-	TRBV3-1/TRBV3-2	TRBJ1-1
CASSTPVGQGGQPQHF	TGTGCCAGCAGCACACCCGTCGGGCAGGGCGGTCAGCCCCAGCATTTT	-	-	TRBV6-2/TRBV6-3	TRBJ1-5
CASSYSSEGNEQFF	TGTGCCAGCAGTTACTCGAGCGAGGGAAATGAGCAGTTCTTC	-	-	TRBV6-2/TRBV6-3	TRBJ2-1
CASSLGGQGYGYTF	TGTGCCAGCAGCTTAGGGGGACAGGGGTATGGCTACACCTTC	-	TRBD1	TRBV7-6	TRBJ1-2
CASSSGQYQPQHF	TGTGCCAGCAGCTCGGGACAGTATCAGCCCCAGCATTTT	few	TRBD1	TRBV7-9	TRBJ1-5
CAWSVAGGNTIYF	TGTGCCTGGAGTGTCGCAGGGGGAAACACCATATATTTT	-	-	TRBV30	TRBJ1-3
CASSLDLQANEKLFF	TGTGCCAGCAGCTTAGATCTTCAGGCTAATGAAAAACTGTTTTTT	-	-	TRBV7-9	TRBJ1-4
CASSPNPGQNYEQYF	TGTGCCAGCTCACCAAACCCGGGACAGAACTACGAGCAGTACTTC	-	TRBD1	TRBV18	TRBJ2-7
CASSVRGGTHNSPLHF	TGTGCCAGCAGCGTACGTGGAGGGACCCATAATTCACCCCTCCACTTT	-	-	TRBV9	TRBJ1-6
CASSLHQGNQPQHF	TGTGCCAGCAGCCTACACCAAGGCAATCAGCCCCAGCATTTT	-	-	TRBV3-1/TRBV3-2	TRBJ1-5
CASSHPGQGVYEQYF	TGCGCCAGCAGCCACCCGGGACAGGGGGTGTACGAGCAGTACTTC	-	TRBD1	TRBV4-1	TRBJ2-7
CASTPEGRTEAFF	TGTGCCAGCACCCCGGAGGGCAGAACTGAAGCTTTCTTT	-	-	TRBV6-5	TRBJ1-1
CAYTTPSALSYEQFF	TGTGCCTACACAACCCCTAGCGCCCTTAGCTATGAGCAGTTCTTC	once	-	TRBV30	TRBJ2-1
CASSRGTGDYGYTF	TGTGCCAGCAGCCGTGGGACAGGCGACTATGGCTACACCTTC	-	TRBD1	TRBV7-9	TRBJ1-2
CASSPVWGDEQYF	TGTGCCAGCTCACCGGTCTGGGGGGACGAGCAGTACTTC	-	-	TRBV18	TRBJ2-7
CASSQGPDRATEAFF	TGCGCCAGCAGCCAAGGACCTGACAGGGCCACTGAAGCTTTCTTT	few	TRBD1	TRBV4-1	TRBJ1-1
CSVGTGELEAFF	TGCAGCGTAGGGACAGGGGAACTAGAAGCTTTCTTT	-	TRBD1	TRBV29-1	TRBJ1-1
CASSVGQNTQYF	TGTGCCAGCAGCGTGGGACAGAATACGCAGTATTTT	-	TRBD1	TRBV11-3	TRBJ2-3
CASSSGQVNSPLHF	TGTGCCAGCAGCTCGGGACAGGTTAATTCACCCCTCCACTTT	-	TRBD1	TRBV11-2	TRBJ1-6
CASSYGTTGKIYNEQFF	TGTGCCAGCAGTTACGGGACGACAGGGAAAATTTACAATGAGCAGTTCTTC	-	TRBD1	TRBV6-2/TRBV6-3	TRBJ2-1
CASSPIPGTREYYGYTF	TGTGCCAGCAGTCCGATCCCCGGGACACGAGAATACTATGGCTACACCTTC	few	-	TRBV27	TRBJ1-2
CASTGKGNTGELFF	TGTGCCAGCACAGGGAAGGGGAACACCGGGGAGCTGTTTTTT	-	-	TRBV6-6	TRBJ2-2
CASSSGGGIYNEQFF	TGCGCCAGCAGTAGTGGCGGCGGAATCTACAATGAGCAGTTCTTC	-	-	TRBV23-1	TRBJ2-1
CASSQRWDTQYF	TGTGCCAGCAGCCAGCGTTGGGATACGCAGTATTTT	-	-	TRBV7-2	TRBJ2-3
CASTEGGGFSHEQFF	TGTGCCAGCACCGAGGGGGGGGGCTTTTCCCATGAGCAGTTCTTC	-	-	TRBV27	TRBJ2-1
CASSLQGVGAFF	TGTGCCAGCAGCTTGCAGGGGGTGGGAGCTTTCTTT	few	TRBD1	TRBV5-4	TRBJ1-1
CASSRREGYGYTF	TGTGCCAGCAGCCGGAGGGAGGGATATGGCTACACCTTC	-	-	TRBV14	TRBJ1-2
CAWRQGSYEQYF	TGTGCCTGGAGACAGGGTAGTTACGAGCAGTACTTC	-	-	TRBV30	TRBJ2-7
CASSSASNYGYTF	TGTGCCAGCAGTTCAGCGTCAAACTATGGCTACACCTTC	-	-	TRBV2	TRBJ1-2
CASSPNGAVSGNTIYF	TGTGCCAGCTCACCAAATGGGGCGGTCTCTGGAAACACCATATATTTT	-	-	TRBV18	TRBJ1-3
CASSQERSVSYEQYF	TGTGCCAGCAGCCAAGAGCGCAGCGTCTCCTACGAGCAGTACTTC	-	-	TRBV3-1/TRBV3-2	TRBJ2-7
CASSPEIAGRYVYGYTF	TGTGCCAGCTCACCGGAGATTGCGGGGCGGTACGTCTATGGCTACACCTTC	-	-	TRBV18	TRBJ1-2
CASSQDRGYSYNEQFF	TGTGCCAGCAGCCAAGACAGGGGGTACTCCTACAATGAGCAGTTCTTC	once	TRBD1	TRBV3-1/TRBV3-2	TRBJ2-1